Listed here are 23 T cell receptor beta chains from one sample, sequenced in a study of OX40 agonist ivuxolimab in advanced cancers. Assay: immunoSEQ multiplex PCR; the TCRdb copy retains only in-frame clones and omits some. The table shows approximately 44,000 clones, with 80% occurring only once. The source was CD4+ or CD8+ T cells sorted from blood, collected in a trial of the OX40 agonist ivuxolimab. The receptors stem from an adult with an advanced solid tumor such as melanoma, head and neck, liver or kidney cancer.

This chain uses TRBV19 with TRBJ2-7; D could derive from TRBD1 or TRBD2 (7 bases each). From germline, CDR1 is LNHDA and CDR2 SQIVND (reference sequence). The V gene lost 5 bases and the J gene lost 0 bases, with 11 bases spanning the gap. This CDR3 region has 14 residues. CDR3 coding DNA: TGTGCCAGTAGTCAGGGGGGGAGCTCCTACGAGCAGTACTTC. It codes for CASSQGGSSYEQYF.

This clone appeared a few times. V gene TRBV5-4 combines with J gene TRBJ2-1; TRBD2 matches 11 bases. V was pared by 5 bases and J by 10 bases, with 8 bases of the junction left unmatched. CDR1 and CDR2 (germline): SGHNT, YYREEE (reference sequence). There are 14 residues in the CDR3. The CDR3 loop is CASRPGLAEQEQFF. In nucleotides, the CDR3 is TGTGCCAGCAGGCCGGGACTAGCGGAACAAGAGCAGTTCTTC.

The chain employs TRBV2 and TRBJ2-5, with TRBD2 as a possible D gene (5 bases). V was cut by 1 base and J by 13 bases, with 16 bases left in between. Germline assignment: CDR1 SNHLY and CDR2 FYNNEI. The CDR3 consists of 13 residues. CDR3 amino acids: CASSEGLLDEGYF. In DNA, the CDR3 is TGTGCCAGCAGTGAAGGACTACTTGATGAAGGGTACTTC.

The chain links TRBV9 to TRBJ2-3; 8 nucleotides match TRBD2. The CDR3 covers 14 residues. The germline V gene has CDR1 SGDLS and CDR2 YYNGEE. V lost 3 bases, J lost 8 bases, and 8 bases stayed unmatched. The DNA for the CDR3 is TGTGCCAGCAGCGGGACTAGCAACACGGCTACGCAGTATTTT. It translates to CASSGTSNTATQYF.

In this sample, this clone turned up once. The chain is built from TRBV6-5 and TRBJ1-5; D uncertain. There are 16 residues in the CDR3. The germline CDR1 and CDR2 sequences are MNHEY and SVGAGI. Deletions cut 0 bases from V and 4 bases from J, with 13 bases between. The CDR3 protein is CASSYSAGLGNQPQHF. The CDR3 DNA follows: TGTGCCAGCAGTTACTCAGCTGGATTGGGGAATCAGCCCCAGCATTTT.

The chain combines TRBV9 with TRBJ2-3; no clear D gene. Trimming cost V 0 bases and J 6 bases, with 14 bases left between them. From germline, CDR1 is SGDLS and CDR2 YYNGEE. This CDR3 spans 15 amino acids. CDR3 nucleotides: TGTGCCAGCAGCGTAGTAGGAATAGCCGCGGATACGCAGTATTTT. Amino acid sequence: CASSVVGIAADTQYF. Complete variable domain (other parts from reference TRBV9 and TRBJ2-3): DSGVTQTPKHLITATGQRVTLRCSPRSGDLSVYWYQQSLDQGLQFLIQYYNGEERAKGNILERFSAQQFPDLHSELNLSSLELGDSALYFCASSVVGIAADTQYFGPGTRLTVL.

The rearrangement uses TRBV7-2 and TRBJ2-1; no reliable D call. Germline V gene data show CDR1 as SGHTA and CDR2 as FQGNSA. Trimming shortened V by 3 bases and J by 10 bases, and 13 bases separated the two germline ends. The CDR3 contains 13 residues. In DNA, the CDR3 is TGTGCCAGCAGCTTGACTCGAGCGAGGGAGCAGTTCTTC. It encodes CASSLTRAREQFF.

V and J are TRBV5-1 and TRBJ2-7; 9 bases align to TRBD2. The J segment lost 0 bases and the V segment lost 4 bases, leaving 5 bases of the junction unmatched. Germline V gene lookup returns CDR1 SGHRS and CDR2 YFSETQ. CDR3 length: 15 amino acids. CDR3 DNA: TGCGCCAGCAGCCTTAGTAGCGGGAGCTCCTACGAGCAGTACTTC. This encodes CASSLSSGSSYEQYF.

The V and J genes are TRBV25-1 and TRBJ2-1; TRBD2 agrees at 11 bases. V dropped 6 bases and J dropped 7; count of bases not matched to a gene: 5. CDR1 and CDR2 (germline): MGHDK, SYGVNS. The CDR3 runs 14 residues. In DNA, the CDR3 is TGTGCCAGCAGAGCTAGCGGGAGGTGGAATGAGCAGTTCTTC. Protein product: CASRASGRWNEQFF. Full variable domain (remainder filled in from reference TRBV25-1 and TRBJ2-1): EADIYQTPRYLVIGTGKKITLECSQTMGHDKMYWYQQDPGMELHLIHYSYGVNSTEKGDLSSESTVSRIRTEHFPLTLESARPSHTSQYLCASRASGRWNEQFFGPGTRLTVL.

This sequence joins TRBV28 and TRBJ1-2; 7 bases are shared with TRBD1. Germline loops: CDR1 MDHEN, CDR2 SYDVKM. The trim removed 8 bases at V and 3 bases at J, leaving 9 bases unmatched. CDR3 length equals 14 residues. CDR3 in amino acids: CASYLSGTDYGYTF. CDR3 coding DNA: TGTGCCAGCTACCTTTCCGGGACAGACTATGGCTACACCTTC.

CDR3 sequence: CAWSVQGTDTQYF. In DNA, the CDR3 is TGTGCCTGGAGTGTCCAGGGGACAGATACGCAGTATTTT. The J gene is TRBJ2-3, the V gene TRBV30, with D perhaps TRBD1 (6 bases). Germline assignment: CDR1 GTSNPN and CDR2 SVGIG (reference sequence). Trimming removed 0 bases at V and 3 bases at J, with 7 bases between. The CDR3 consists of 13 residues.

The V gene is TRBV4-2, the J gene TRBJ2-1; TRBD2 is a possible D gene (6 bases). Per the germline V gene, CDR1 is LGHNA and CDR2 is YNFKEQ. V gave up 0 bases and J gave up 7 bases, with 16 bases separating them. The CDR3 consists of 16 residues. The CDR3 DNA reads TGTGCCAGCAGCCAAGATCTGTATGGGCGGGAAAATGAGCAGTTCTTC. It yields the protein CASSQDLYGRENEQFF.

V gene TRBV19 combines with J gene TRBJ1-1, with D perhaps TRBD1 (6 bases). Germline V CDR1 and CDR2: LNHDA, SQIVND (reference sequence). V was shortened by 6 bases and J by 2 bases, with 13 bases between the two germline ends. This CDR3 comprises 14 residues. The CDR3 region has the DNA TGTGCCAGTAGGATCCAGGGGAAAAACACTGAAGCTTTCTTT. It encodes CASRIQGKNTEAFF. The full variable domain, in which reference TRBV19 and TRBJ1-1 provide the parts outside the CDR3, is DGGITQSPKYLFRKEGQNVTLSCEQNLNHDAMYWYRQDPGQGLRLIYYSQIVNDFQKGDIAEGYSVSREKKESFPLTVTSAQKNPTAFYLCASRIQGKNTEAFFGQGTRLTVV.

The gene calls are TRBV11-2 and TRBJ1-6; a possible D gene is TRBD1 (5 bases). Per the germline V gene, CDR1 is SGHAT and CDR2 is FQNNGV. Trimming took 6 bases from V and 9 from J, leaving 18 bases between them. This CDR3 is 15 amino acids long. Here the CDR3 DNA reads TGTGCCAGCAGATCAGCAGGGCCCCAATCTTCACCCCTCCACTTT. Its protein is CASRSAGPQSSPLHF.

The chain couples TRBV7-9 to TRBJ1-5, with 10 bases identical to TRBD1. The length of the CDR3 is 14 residues. J was trimmed by 10 bases and V by 5 bases; bases with no gene match: 8. CDR1 is SEHNR and CDR2 is FQNEAQ in the germline V gene (reference sequence). CDR3 DNA sequence: TGTGCCAGCAGCGCCGACAGGGGGCCAGGTCCCCAGCATTTT. Translating it yields CASSADRGPGPQHF.

The J gene is TRBJ2-5, the V gene TRBV5-1; 8 nucleotides align to TRBD2. Germline CDR1 reads SGHRS; CDR2 reads YFSETQ. This CDR3 is 15 amino acids long. The trim removed 0 bases at V and 7 bases at J, leaving 8 bases unmatched. The CDR3 coding sequence is TGCGCCAGCAGCTTGGAGCAGCGGGGGCGGAGGACCCAGTACTTC. Amino acid sequence: CASSLEQRGRRTQYF. Complete variable domain (other parts from reference TRBV5-1 and TRBJ2-5): KAGVTQTPRYLIKTRGQQVTLSCSPISGHRSVSWYQQTPGQGLQFLFEYFSETQRNKGNFPGRFSGRQFSNSRSEMNVSTLELGDSALYLCASSLEQRGRRTQYFGPGTRLLVL.

As for this clone: Other DNA sequences of this sample code for an identical CDR3. This chain joins TRBV6-5 and TRBJ1-1; D is unresolved. CDR1 and CDR2 (germline): MNHEY, SVGAGI. This CDR3 spans 14 amino acids. V dropped 6 bases and J dropped 0 bases, with 11 bases sitting between them. In DNA form, the CDR3 reads TGTGCCAGCAGGAGGGCAACAATGAACACTGAAGCTTTCTTT. Translating it yields CASRRATMNTEAFF.

This chain connects TRBV2 to TRBJ2-2; 9 nucleotides match TRBD1. Germline V gene sequence: CDR1 SNHLY, CDR2 FYNNEI. This CDR3 comprises 17 residues. With V trimmed by 6 bases and J by 5 bases, 13 bases remained unmatched. CDR3 sequence: CASRAGTGSVETGELFF. In DNA, the CDR3 is TGTGCCAGCAGAGCCGGGACAGGGAGCGTCGAAACCGGGGAGCTGTTTTTT. Supplemented by reference TRBV2 and TRBJ2-2, the full variable domain reads EPEVTQTPSHQVTQMGQEVILRCVPISNHLYFYWYRQILGQKVEFLVSFYNNEISEKSEIFDDQFSVERPDGSNFTLKIRSTKLEDSAMYFCASRAGTGSVETGELFFGEGSRLTVL.

The chain has TRBV7-2 and TRBJ1-5, with D tentatively TRBD1 (5 bases). The CDR3 runs 16 residues. V shed 4 bases and J shed 0 bases, with 13 bases lying between them. Germline-derived CDR1 and CDR2 are SGHTA and FQGNSA. The CDR3 reads CASSSGTGYSNQPQHF. In DNA, the CDR3 is TGTGCCAGCAGCTCGGGGACCGGATATAGCAATCAGCCCCAGCATTTT.

The chain employs TRBV29-1 and TRBJ2-1; 7 nucleotides agree with TRBD1. The length of the CDR3 is 12 residues. V shed 7 bases and J 10 bases; nucleotides not matched to a gene: 10. Germline CDR1 reads SQVTM; CDR2 reads ANQGSEA. CDR3 coding DNA: TGCAGCGCTGACAGGGAGTGGGGAGAGCAGTTCTTC. Residues: CSADREWGEQFF.

This rearrangement joins TRBV28 to TRBJ2-3; D possibly corresponds to TRBD1 (5 bases). CDR3 length: 16 amino acids. Germline loops: CDR1 MDHEN, CDR2 SYDVKM. V gave up 6 bases and J gave up 0 bases, with 16 bases separating them. The CDR3 protein is CASRLQAPTSTDTQYF. The DNA for the CDR3 is TGTGCCAGCAGACTACAGGCCCCAACTAGCACAGATACGCAGTATTTT. The entire variable domain, with the rest obtained from reference TRBV28 and TRBJ2-3, is as follows: DVKVTQSSRYLVKRTGEKVFLECVQDMDHENMFWYRQDPGLGLRLIYFSYDVKMKEKGDIPEGYSVSREKKERFSLILESASTNQTSMYLCASRLQAPTSTDTQYFGPGTRLTVL.

This clone was found once. This chain links TRBV10-3 with TRBJ2-7; tentative D call: TRBD2 (6 bases). The V gene lost 3 bases and the J gene lost 0 bases, with 9 bases spanning the gap. Germline CDR1 is ENHRY and CDR2 is SYGVKD. The CDR3 is 14 residues long. CDR3 sequence: CAISDRTISYEQYF. For the CDR3, the DNA is TGTGCCATCAGTGATAGGACTATCTCCTACGAGCAGTACTTC.

This chain joins TRBV7-6 and TRBJ2-7; TRBD1 aligns across 7 bases. This CDR3 has 16 amino acids. V was clipped by 5 bases and J by 2 bases; unmatched bases: 12. Germline V gives CDR1 SGHVS, CDR2 FNYEAQ. The CDR3 loop reads CASSHRGRIGTYEQYF. For the CDR3, the DNA is TGTGCCAGCAGCCACAGGGGCAGGATAGGGACCTACGAGCAGTACTTC. The full variable domain, in which reference TRBV7-6 and TRBJ2-7 provide the parts outside the CDR3, is GAGVSQSPRYKVTKRGQDVALRCDPISGHVSLYWYRQALGQGPEFLTYFNYEAQQDKSGLPNDRFSAERPEGSISTLTIQRTEQRDSAMYRCASSHRGRIGTYEQYFGPGTRLTVT.